This TCR beta chain was obtained from a study of T cells in Graves' hyperthyroidism and ophthalmopathy. Study background: Before any treatment, at initial diagnosis, peripheral blood was collected. Study-wide results and caveats: Ophthalmopathy was predicted by the model a median of approximately 6 months ahead of onset. Most expanded thyroid clonotypes above 0.001 recurred in blood.

This clonotype was seen at least ten times. Its antigen remains unidentified. Trimming left V 6 bases short and J 0 bases short, with 12 bases between. The CDR3 covers 15 residues. Per the germline V gene, CDR1 is KGHSH and CDR2 is LQKENI. Authors of the study amplified TCR beta CDR3 regions from RNA transcripts. The HTBI primer set drove a first-round RT-PCR of the TCR CDR3. TCRdb recomputed calls from the multiplex PCR reads with MiXCR, one row per CDR3 protein. The data hold about 380,000 distinct CDR3 sequences, with 18% observed a single time. Fresh peripheral blood, 7.5 to 10 ml, was the source of the PBMCs.

The chain recombines TRBV18 with TRBJ1-3, with D uncertain. The sample consisted of blood. This clonotype was sampled from a man younger than 30 with Graves' ophthalmopathy. CDR3 in DNA: TGTGCCAGCTCCGACGTCAAGAGCTCTGGAAACACCATATATTTT. It is translated as CASSDVKSSGNTIYF.